The sequence of this TCR beta chain was determined in a study of blood T cell repertoires in COVID-19. Libraries were prepared by immunoSEQ multiplex PCR; TCRdb keeps only in-frame clonotypes and omits some of them. In the table there are a few hundred thousand clones, 85% of which are singletons. CDR1 is LNHNV, CDR2 YYDKDF, per germline (reference sequence). V was pared by 3 bases and J by 7 bases, with 10 bases of the junction left unmatched. CDR3 size: 16 residues. Sequenced material: peripheral blood. This receptor was obtained from a woman between 18 and 30 years old with acute or convalescent COVID-19. This chain links TRBV15 with TRBJ1-4, with TRBD1 identical over 8 bases. The CDR3 region is CATSSAGGAHSEKLFF. Here the CDR3 DNA reads TGTGCCACCAGCAGCGCAGGGGGCGCGCATTCTGAAAAACTGTTTTTT.